The 14 T cell receptor beta chains below were found in one sample sequenced in a study of early T cells in non-severe SARS-CoV-2 infection. TCRdb recomputed calls from the 5' RACE reads with MiXCR, one row per CDR3 protein. Of over 50,000 distinct CDR3 sequences listed, approximately 10% are singletons. The sample consisted of whole blood. All receptors derive from an adult who was a healthcare worker with PCR-confirmed SARS-CoV-2 infection or an uninfected control (not recorded which).

This clonotype was seen more than once but under ten times. The chain carries TRBV20-1 and TRBJ2-3; perhaps D is TRBD1 or TRBD2 (5 bases each). The CDR3 totals 14 residues. In germline, CDR1 is DFQATT, CDR2 SNEGSKA (reference sequence). Trimming cost V 5 bases and J 5 bases, with 17 bases left between them. The CDR3 DNA is TGCAGTGCTGGGGACCTCACTACGGGAGATACGCAGTATTTT. This gives the protein CSAGDLTTGDTQYF.

This clonotype was found many times. The chain couples TRBV5-6 to TRBJ2-3; TRBD2 might be the D (6 bases). This CDR3 contains 15 residues. Germline loops: CDR1 SGHDT, CDR2 YYEEEE. V shed 4 bases and J shed 2 bases, with 14 bases lying between them. CDR3 nucleotides: TGTGCCAGCAGCACAAAGCGGGTGCTCACAGATACGCAGTATTTT. Translated, it gives CASSTKRVLTDTQYF.

A few counts support this clonotype. The rearrangement links TRBV20-1 to TRBJ2-7, with 9 bases that match TRBD1. The CDR3 runs to 14 residues. The germline V gene encodes CDR1 DFQATT and CDR2 SNEGSKA (reference sequence). After removal of 0 bases from V and 2 bases from J, the junction contained 2 bases not matched to a gene. The CDR3 DNA follows: TGCAGTGCTAGAGAACAGGGGGCGGCCTACGAGCAGTACTTC. The encoded protein is CSAREQGAAYEQYF.

The sample holds many counts of this clonotype. The chain has TRBV24-1 and TRBJ1-5; unclear D gene. V shed 4 bases and J shed 0 bases, with 15 bases lying between them. This CDR3 is 17 amino acids long. The V gene's germline CDR1 is KGHDR and CDR2 SFDVKD. The chain's CDR3 is CATSDRQPRTSNQPQHF. The CDR3 DNA follows: TGTGCCACCAGTGACCGACAACCACGGACTAGCAATCAGCCCCAGCATTTT.

Ten or more counts support this clonotype. The chain is built from TRBV6-4 and TRBJ1-1; D ambiguous. The length of the CDR3 is 13 residues. The ends were cut back, 6 bases at V and 0 bases at J, with 8 bases in the middle. The germline CDR1 and CDR2 sequences are MRHNA and SNTAGT. In DNA, the CDR3 is TGTGCCAGCAGCGCCGGCATGAACACTGAAGCTTTCTTT. As protein: CASSAGMNTEAFF.

This clonotype was seen many times. CDR3 DNA sequence: TGTGCCAGCAGCCCCCAGGGGGGCGGTATTGACTATGGCTACACCTTC. The encoded protein is CASSPQGGGIDYGYTF. The chain has TRBV6-4 and TRBJ1-2; 7 positions agree with TRBD1. This CDR3 comprises 16 residues. CDR1 and CDR2 (germline): MRHNA, SNTAGT. Trimming took 6 bases from V and 3 from J; bases not matched to a gene: 13.

The chain carries TRBV7-8 and TRBJ2-5; 9 bases line up with TRBD2. The J segment lost 2 bases and the V segment lost 4 bases, leaving 5 bases of the junction unmatched. Germline CDR1 is SGHVS and CDR2 is FQNEAQ. The CDR3 has 15 amino acids. The CDR3: CASSSGLARQETQYF. CDR3 DNA sequence: TGTGCCAGCAGCTCGGGACTAGCACGACAAGAGACCCAGTACTTC. Full variable domain (remainder filled in from reference TRBV7-8 and TRBJ2-5): GAGVSQSPRYKVAKRGQDVALRCDPISGHVSLFWYQQALGQGPEFLTYFQNEAQLDKSGLPSDRFFAERPEGSVSTLKIQRTQQEDSAVYLCASSSGLARQETQYFGPGTRLLVL.

This clonotype was observed many times. This chain connects TRBV2 to TRBJ2-3; D gene unclear. Trimming shortened V by 2 bases and J by 0 bases, and 6 bases separated the two germline ends. CDR1 and CDR2 (germline): SNHLY, FYNNEI. The CDR3 extends over 14 amino acids. The CDR3 spells CASSEPYSTDTQYF. CDR3 coding DNA: TGTGCCAGCAGTGAACCCTATAGCACAGATACGCAGTATTTT.

The V call is TRBV12-5, the J call TRBJ2-1; the D gene is possibly TRBD1 (5 bases). Germline CDR1 reads LGHNT; CDR2 reads FRNRAP. V was cut by 1 base and J by 0 bases, with 7 bases left in between. There are 15 residues in the CDR3. This CDR3 is CASGLGQSSYNEQFF. The DNA of the CDR3 is TGTGCTAGTGGTTTGGGACAGAGCTCCTACAATGAGCAGTTCTTC.

Ten or more counts support this clonotype. The chain is built from TRBV12-3 or TRBV12-4 and TRBJ1-6, with D possibly being TRBD1 (5 bases). CDR3 size: 15 residues. Trimming took off 5 bases at V and 10 bases at J, with 18 bases between the two ends. CDR3 loop: CASSPIGGFESPLHF. The CDR3 bases are TGTGCCAGCAGTCCTATCGGGGGGTTTGAGTCACCCCTCCACTTT.

This clonotype was found many times. This chain joins TRBV12-3 or TRBV12-4 and TRBJ1-2; D is unclear. CDR3 length equals 11 residues. V was clipped by 6 bases and J by 8 bases, with 10 bases between them. This CDR3 is CASSSDMGYTF. CDR3 in DNA: TGTGCCAGCAGCTCGGATATGGGCTACACCTTC.

This clonotype has a count of ten or more. The rearrangement joins TRBV5-1 to TRBJ1-6; D is perhaps TRBD1 (5 bases). The V end lost 4 bases, the J end lost 9 bases, and 14 bases lay between the germline ends. Germline V lookup: CDR1 SGHRS, CDR2 YFSETQ. This CDR3 comprises 14 residues. In DNA, the CDR3 is TGCGCCAGCAGCCCGAGCGGGGGTGGTTCACCCCTCCACTTT. This sequence encodes CASSPSGGGSPLHF.

This clonotype occurred many times. The chain combines TRBV6-2 or TRBV6-3 with TRBJ1-1, with D maybe TRBD1 (5 bases). V lost 4 bases and J lost 2, with 17 bases in between. This CDR3 spans 16 amino acids. Germline-derived CDR1 and CDR2 are MNHEY and SVGEGT. CDR3 nucleotides: TGTGCCAGCAGTTCAGGGAGGCAAGGGGCCAACACTGAAGCTTTCTTT. This encodes CASSSGRQGANTEAFF.

Within the sample, this clonotype is medium-sized. The chain uses TRBV3-1 and TRBJ1-1; no clear D. V was cut by 4 bases and J by 0 bases, with 9 bases left in between. The CDR3 extends over 14 amino acids. Germline V CDR1 and CDR2: LGHDT, YNNKEL (reference sequence). Written as DNA, the CDR3 is TGTGCCAGCAGCCCAGGCCTGATGAACACTGAAGCTTTCTTT. Translated: CASSPGLMNTEAFF.